Sequencing of this T cell receptor (beta chain) was carried out in a study of T cells in Graves' hyperthyroidism and ophthalmopathy. RNA transcripts were the template for amplifying TCR beta CDR3 regions. TCR CDR3 regions were first amplified by RT-PCR with HTBI primers. TCRdb reanalysed the multiplex PCR reads using MiXCR and keeps one entry per CDR3 protein. The data show 500,000 to 700,000 distinct CDR3 sequences, 16% seen once. The sample holds a few counts of this clonotype. The V and J ends lost 1 base and 0 bases respectively, with 7 bases between them. The CDR3 is made up of 15 amino acids. Germline CDR1 LNHDA, CDR2 SQIVND (reference sequence).

Material for sequencing was blood. The clonotype was recovered from a woman aged 18-29 years with Graves' hyperthyroidism. J is TRBJ2-1 and V is TRBV19, with D possibly being TRBD2 (6 bases). DNA for the CDR3: TGTGCCAGTAGTATAGGCGGGGACTCCTACAATGAGCAGTTCTTC. The encoded protein is CASSIGGDSYNEQFF.